Each of the 20 T cell receptor beta chains below was sequenced from the same sample in a study of blood T cell dynamics during melanoma immunotherapy. Time point denoted: week 3, after first cycle of checkpoint inhibitor. Produced via immunoSEQ multiplex PCR; TCRdb's table is partial and in-frame only. The data show 6,000 to 8,000 clones, nearly 90% seen once. Here the sequenced sample was blood, taken from a patient treated with checkpoint blockade. The receptors here all came from a human donor with melanoma.

This chain links TRBV5-1 with TRBJ1-1; D unclear. The CDR3 has 16 amino acids. Germline-derived CDR1 and CDR2 are SGHRS and YFSETQ. Trimming removed 3 bases at V and 0 bases at J, with 15 bases between. The CDR3 nucleotides are TGCGCCAGCAGCTCGGGCCCGTTGGTCGTGAACACTGAAGCTTTCTTT. This sequence encodes CASSSGPLVVNTEAFF.

J is TRBJ2-7 and V is TRBV7-8, with 13 positions matching TRBD2. In germline, CDR1 is SGHVS, CDR2 FQNEAQ. The CDR3 totals 15 residues. Trimming took 4 bases from V and 6 from J; bases not matched to a gene: 6. This CDR3 reads CASSSLAGGLSEQYF. As DNA, the CDR3 is TGTGCCAGCAGCTCACTAGCGGGGGGGCTCTCCGAGCAGTACTTC.

This clone has just a few counts. This chain links TRBV13 with TRBJ2-6; D is ambiguous. The V gene's germline CDR1 is PRHDT and CDR2 FYEKMQ (reference sequence). CDR3 length equals 19 residues. With 5 bases removed from V and 0 bases from J, the gap between germline ends came to 20 bases. The CDR3 sequence is CASSHGPGPRLSGANVLTF. The CDR3 DNA reads as TGTGCCAGCAGCCACGGGCCGGGCCCTCGCCTCTCTGGGGCCAACGTCCTGACTTTC. Full variable domain (outside the CDR3, taken from reference TRBV13 and TRBJ2-6): AAGVIQSPRHLIKEKRETATLKCYPIPRHDTVYWYQQGPGQDPQFLISFYEKMQSDKGSIPDRFSAQQFSDYHSELNMSSLELGDSALYFCASSHGPGPRLSGANVLTFGAGSRLTVL.

The chain combines TRBV4-1 with TRBJ2-5; the match to TRBD2 covers 8 bases. This CDR3 has 16 amino acids. V shed 1 base, J shed 5 bases, and the junction held 9 bases outside the gene matches. CDR1 and CDR2 from the germline V gene are MGHRA and YSYEKL. The DNA of the CDR3 is TGCGCCAGCAGCCAAGGGACTAGCCTGCAGGGGGAGACCCAGTACTTC. The encoded protein is CASSQGTSLQGETQYF.

The gene calls are TRBV30 and TRBJ2-3; 12 bases line up with TRBD2. Germline assignment: CDR1 GTSNPN and CDR2 SVGIG (reference sequence). This CDR3 has 15 amino acids. V lost 4 bases, J lost 5 bases, and 7 bases stayed unmatched. The CDR3 sequence is CAWTQLAGGQDTQYF. CDR3 sequence (DNA): TGTGCCTGGACGCAACTAGCGGGGGGCCAAGATACGCAGTATTTT.

The rearrangement uses TRBV7-8 and TRBJ2-1, with 7 bases aligning to TRBD2. CDR1 and CDR2 from the germline V gene are SGHVS and FQNEAQ. With 5 bases clipped from V and 1 base from J, the junction kept 5 bases outside the gene matches. The CDR3 contains 15 residues. For the CDR3, the DNA is TGTGCCAGCAGCACGACGGGGGGATCCTACAATGAGCAGTTCTTC. This encodes CASSTTGGSYNEQFF. The whole variable domain, remainder taken from reference TRBV7-8 and TRBJ2-1, is GAGVSQSPRYKVAKRGQDVALRCDPISGHVSLFWYQQALGQGPEFLTYFQNEAQLDKSGLPSDRFFAERPEGSVSTLKIQRTQQEDSAVYLCASSTTGGSYNEQFFGPGTRLTVL.

The V and J genes are TRBV6-1 and TRBJ2-2, with D perhaps matching TRBD1 (6 bases). V was shortened by 2 bases and J by 7 bases, with 14 bases between the two germline ends. The length of the CDR3 is 15 residues. The germline V gene has CDR1 MNHNS and CDR2 SASEGT. The CDR3 sequence: CASSETQGYIGELFF. CDR3 nucleotides: TGTGCCAGCAGTGAAACACAGGGATATATCGGGGAGCTGTTTTTT.

This chain joins TRBV10-3 and TRBJ2-7, with TRBD1 as a possible D gene (6 bases). The V end was cut by 5 bases, the J end by 2 bases, with 10 bases between. CDR1 and CDR2 (germline): ENHRY, SYGVKD. There are 13 residues in the CDR3. In DNA, the CDR3 is TGTGCCATCAGTACCCGGGACACCTACGAGCAGTACTTC. Its protein is CAISTRDTYEQYF.

This clone was picked up a small number of times. V gene TRBV10-1 combines with J gene TRBJ1-4; 11 bases align to TRBD1. Unmatched junction bases numbered 7, after V lost 6 bases and J lost 7 bases. Germline V CDR1 and CDR2: WNHNN, SYGVQD (reference sequence). The CDR3 runs to 15 residues. CDR3 loop: CASSPGQGAIEKLFF. DNA for the CDR3: TGCGCCAGCAGCCCAGGACAGGGGGCGATTGAAAAACTGTTTTTT.

The chain is built from TRBV7-2 and TRBJ1-2; D is undetermined. Germline CDR1 SGHTA, CDR2 FQGNSA. The CDR3 is 14 amino acids. Trimming removed 0 bases from V and 8 bases from J, with 13 bases in between. The CDR3 sequence: CASSLAVNSRGYTF. CDR3 nucleotides: TGTGCCAGCAGCTTAGCGGTCAACTCCAGGGGCTACACCTTC.

The chain links TRBV4-2 to TRBJ2-7; D unclear. CDR1 and CDR2 (germline): LGHNA, YNFKEQ. CDR3 length equals 16 residues. V was cut by 0 bases and J by 2 bases, with 14 bases left in between. This CDR3 reads CASSQDRNRVTYEQYF. CDR3 bases: TGTGCCAGCAGCCAAGATCGGAATAGAGTGACCTACGAGCAGTACTTC.

This clone was picked up a small number of times. The chain employs TRBV28 and TRBJ1-1; no clear D gene. This CDR3 comprises 13 residues. Germline lookup yields CDR1 MDHEN and CDR2 SYDVKM. With 1 base removed from V and 1 base from J, the gap between germline ends came to 4 bases. The CDR3 nucleotides are TGTGCCAGCAGTTTATTGGGGAACACTGAAGCTTTCTTT. Amino acids: CASSLLGNTEAFF.

V gene TRBV11-3 combines with J gene TRBJ2-2; 7 nucleotides align to TRBD2. This CDR3 contains 14 residues. The germline gives CDR1 SGHNT, CDR2 YENEEA. With V trimmed by 5 bases and J by 8 bases, 8 bases remained unmatched. CDR3 nucleotide sequence: TGTGCCAGCAGCCCGAGGGACTATCCGGGGGAGCTGTTTTTT. Translating it yields CASSPRDYPGELFF. Filled out from reference TRBV11-3 and TRBJ2-2, the complete variable domain reads EAGVVQSPRYKIIEKKQPVAFWCNPISGHNTLYWYLQNLGQGPELLIRYENEEAVDDSQLPKDRFSAERLKGVDSTLKIQPAELGDSAVYLCASSPRDYPGELFFGEGSRLTVL.

The chain combines TRBV28 with TRBJ2-1; a possible D gene is TRBD2 (6 bases). V was clipped by 4 bases and J by 4 bases, with 14 bases between them. This CDR3 is built from 15 residues. CDR1 and CDR2 from the germline V gene are MDHEN and SYDVKM. The CDR3 nucleotides read TGTGCCAGCAGTTCCGCGGGGACGGGTTACAATGAGCAGTTCTTC. It encodes CASSSAGTGYNEQFF.

This chain connects TRBV7-9 to TRBJ2-1; D is unclear. The CDR3 sequence is 11 residues long. The V gene's germline CDR1 is SEHNR and CDR2 FQNEAQ (reference sequence). V lost 5 bases and J lost 15, with 14 bases in between. The CDR3 DNA sequence: TGTGCCAGCAGCCCGGAAACCCGGCGGTTCTTC. This sequence encodes CASSPETRRFF.

The chain couples TRBV12-5 to TRBJ2-1; D may be TRBD1 or TRBD2 (7 bases each). V shed 7 bases and J shed 3 bases, with 13 bases lying between them. Germline V gene lookup returns CDR1 LGHNT and CDR2 FRNRAP. The CDR3 sequence is 14 residues long. The chain's CDR3 is CASAPGGVYNEQFF. In DNA form, the CDR3 reads TGTGCTAGTGCCCCAGGGGGGGTCTACAATGAGCAGTTCTTC.

This clone is a singleton in its sample. The gene calls are TRBV7-6 and TRBJ2-2; TRBD1 aligns across 7 bases. The CDR3 contains 18 residues. Germline trimming cut 1 base from V and 7 bases from J; bases unmatched to any gene: 15. Germline V gene data show CDR1 as SGHVS and CDR2 as FNYEAQ. This CDR3 reads CASSLEDRAITWGGELFF. In nucleotides, the CDR3 is TGTGCCAGCAGCTTAGAAGACAGGGCTATAACTTGGGGCGGGGAGCTGTTTTTT. The variable domain in full, completed from reference TRBV7-6 and TRBJ2-2, reads GAGVSQSPRYKVTKRGQDVALRCDPISGHVSLYWYRQALGQGPEFLTYFNYEAQQDKSGLPNDRFSAERPEGSISTLTIQRTEQRDSAMYRCASSLEDRAITWGGELFFGEGSRLTVL.

This chain connects TRBV5-4 to TRBJ2-7; D call uncertain. This CDR3 region has 11 residues. Germline V gene data show CDR1 as SGHNT and CDR2 as YYREEE (reference sequence). V lost 0 bases and J lost 5, with 3 bases in between. The CDR3 DNA reads TGTGCCAGCAGCTTGGGACACGAGCAGTACTTC. Its translation: CASSLGHEQYF.

The CDR3 loop reads CSVAAGTSGLEQYF. The DNA for the CDR3 is TGCAGCGTTGCGGCCGGGACCAGTGGACTGGAGCAGTACTTC. The chain combines TRBV29-1 with TRBJ2-7, with D possibly being TRBD1 or TRBD2 (5 bases each). Germline V lookup: CDR1 SQVTM, CDR2 ANQGSEA. V dropped 4 bases and J dropped 7 bases, with 20 bases sitting between them. This CDR3 region has 14 residues.

A single count supports this clone. The J gene is TRBJ2-7, the V gene TRBV7-6; 8 bases match TRBD1. Germline CDR1 SGHVS, CDR2 FNYEAQ. The CDR3 covers 15 residues. The V and J ends lost 1 base and 5 bases, in that order; junction bases with no gene match: 7. The CDR3: CASSLGQGAPHEQYF. The CDR3 nucleotides read TGTGCCAGCAGCTTAGGGCAGGGGGCCCCCCACGAGCAGTACTTC.